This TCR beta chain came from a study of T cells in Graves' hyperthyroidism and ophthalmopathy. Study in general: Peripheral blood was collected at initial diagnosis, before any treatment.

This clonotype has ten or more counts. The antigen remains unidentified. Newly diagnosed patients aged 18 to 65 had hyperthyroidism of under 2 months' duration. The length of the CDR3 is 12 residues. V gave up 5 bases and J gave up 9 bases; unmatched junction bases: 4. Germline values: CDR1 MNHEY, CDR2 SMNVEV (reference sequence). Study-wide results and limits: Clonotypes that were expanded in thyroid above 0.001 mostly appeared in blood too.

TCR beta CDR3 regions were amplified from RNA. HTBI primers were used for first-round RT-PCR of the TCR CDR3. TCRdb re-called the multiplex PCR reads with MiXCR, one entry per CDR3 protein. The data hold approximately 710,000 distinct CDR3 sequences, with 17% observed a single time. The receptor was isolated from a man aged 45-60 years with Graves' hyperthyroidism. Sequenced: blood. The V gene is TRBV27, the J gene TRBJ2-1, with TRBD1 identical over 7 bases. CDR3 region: CASSNRDSEQFF. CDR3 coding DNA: TGTGCCAGCAGTAACCGGGACAGTGAGCAGTTCTTC.